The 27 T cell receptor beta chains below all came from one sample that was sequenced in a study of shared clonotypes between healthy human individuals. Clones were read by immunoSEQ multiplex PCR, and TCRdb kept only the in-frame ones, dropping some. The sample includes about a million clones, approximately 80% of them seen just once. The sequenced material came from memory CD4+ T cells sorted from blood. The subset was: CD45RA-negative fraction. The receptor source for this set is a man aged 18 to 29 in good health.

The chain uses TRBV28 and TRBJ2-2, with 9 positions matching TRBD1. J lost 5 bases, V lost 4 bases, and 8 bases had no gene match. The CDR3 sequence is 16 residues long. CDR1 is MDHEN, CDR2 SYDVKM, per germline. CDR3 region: CASSSPQGAETGELFF. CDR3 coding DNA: TGTGCCAGCAGTTCACCACAGGGGGCTGAGACCGGGGAGCTGTTTTTT.

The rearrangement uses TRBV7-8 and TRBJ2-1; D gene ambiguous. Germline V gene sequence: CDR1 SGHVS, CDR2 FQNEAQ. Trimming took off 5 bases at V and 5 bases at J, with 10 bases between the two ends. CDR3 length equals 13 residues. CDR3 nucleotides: TGTGCCAGCAGCCCGCCCACAAACAATGAGCAGTTCTTC. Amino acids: CASSPPTNNEQFF.

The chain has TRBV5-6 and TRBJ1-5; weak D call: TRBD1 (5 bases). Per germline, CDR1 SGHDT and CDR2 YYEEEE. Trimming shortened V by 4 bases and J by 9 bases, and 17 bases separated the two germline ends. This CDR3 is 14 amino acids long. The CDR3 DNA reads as TGTGCCAGCAGCCCTCAGGGTTCGAAGCGGCCCCAGCATTTT. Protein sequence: CASSPQGSKRPQHF.

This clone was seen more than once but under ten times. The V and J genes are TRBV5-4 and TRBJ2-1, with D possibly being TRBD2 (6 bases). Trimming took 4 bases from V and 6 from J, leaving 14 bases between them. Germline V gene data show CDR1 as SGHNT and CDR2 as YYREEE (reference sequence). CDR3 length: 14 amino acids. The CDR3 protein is CASSPRSEGNEQFF. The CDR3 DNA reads TGTGCCAGCAGCCCAAGATCGGAGGGCAATGAGCAGTTCTTC.

CDR3 sequence: CASSLGKRGGQDTQYF. The CDR3 coding sequence is TGTGCCAGCAGCTTGGGAAAGCGGGGGGGCCAAGATACGCAGTATTTT. The chain couples TRBV11-3 to TRBJ2-3; 10 bases line up with TRBD2. The CDR3 has 16 amino acids. Germline V gene lookup returns CDR1 SGHNT and CDR2 YENEEA. V dropped 3 bases and J dropped 5; count of bases not matched to a gene: 8.

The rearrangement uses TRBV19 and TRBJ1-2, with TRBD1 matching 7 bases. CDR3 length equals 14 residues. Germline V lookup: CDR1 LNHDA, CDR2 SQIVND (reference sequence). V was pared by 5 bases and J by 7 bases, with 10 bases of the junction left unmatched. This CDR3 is CASSPQTGNSGYTF. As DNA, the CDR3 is TGTGCCAGTAGTCCCCAGACAGGGAACAGTGGCTACACCTTC.

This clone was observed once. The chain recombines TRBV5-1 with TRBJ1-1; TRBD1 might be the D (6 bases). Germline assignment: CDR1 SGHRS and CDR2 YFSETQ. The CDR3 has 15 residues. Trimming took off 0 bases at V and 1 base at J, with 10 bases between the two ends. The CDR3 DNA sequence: TGCGCCAGCAGCTTGGGGGCAGGGGCGAACACTGAAGCTTTCTTT. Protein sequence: CASSLGAGANTEAFF.

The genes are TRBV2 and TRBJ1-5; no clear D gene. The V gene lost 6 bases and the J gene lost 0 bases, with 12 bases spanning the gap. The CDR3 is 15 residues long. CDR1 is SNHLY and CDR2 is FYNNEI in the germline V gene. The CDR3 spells CASRSLGDSNQPQHF. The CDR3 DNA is TGTGCCAGCAGGAGCCTTGGGGATAGCAATCAGCCCCAGCATTTT.

The CDR3, as DNA: TGTGCCAGCAGCTTGTCCGGGTCCGCCACCGGGGAGCTGTTTTTT. This translates into CASSLSGSATGELFF. The chain links TRBV5-4 to TRBJ2-2; D gene unclear. Trimming cost V 1 base and J 4 bases, with 11 bases left between them. The CDR3 sequence is 15 residues long. Germline CDR1 reads SGHNT; CDR2 reads YYREEE (reference sequence).

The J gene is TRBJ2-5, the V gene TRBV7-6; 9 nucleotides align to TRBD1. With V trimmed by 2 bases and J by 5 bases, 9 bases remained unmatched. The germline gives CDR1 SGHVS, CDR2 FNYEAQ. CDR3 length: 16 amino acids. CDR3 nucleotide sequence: TGTGCCAGCAGCTTATCGGGACAGGGAGGTAGTGAGACCCAGTACTTC. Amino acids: CASSLSGQGGSETQYF.

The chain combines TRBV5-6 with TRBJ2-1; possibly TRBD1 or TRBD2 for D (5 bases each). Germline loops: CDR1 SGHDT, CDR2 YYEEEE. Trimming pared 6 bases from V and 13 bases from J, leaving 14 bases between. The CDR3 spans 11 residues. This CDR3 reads CASTLGALQFF. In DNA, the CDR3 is TGTGCCAGCACCCTCGGGGCCCTTCAGTTCTTC.

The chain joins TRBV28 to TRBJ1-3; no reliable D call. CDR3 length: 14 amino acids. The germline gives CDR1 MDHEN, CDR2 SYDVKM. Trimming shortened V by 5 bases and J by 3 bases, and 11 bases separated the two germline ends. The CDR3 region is CASSPPGNGNTIYF. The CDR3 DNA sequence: TGTGCCAGCAGTCCGCCAGGCAATGGAAACACCATATATTTT.

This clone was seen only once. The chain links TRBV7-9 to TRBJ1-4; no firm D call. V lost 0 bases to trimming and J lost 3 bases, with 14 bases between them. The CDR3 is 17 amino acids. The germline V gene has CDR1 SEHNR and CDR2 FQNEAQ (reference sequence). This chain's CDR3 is CASSLARVEGANEKLFF. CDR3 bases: TGTGCCAGCAGCTTAGCGCGAGTGGAGGGAGCTAATGAAAAACTGTTTTTT.

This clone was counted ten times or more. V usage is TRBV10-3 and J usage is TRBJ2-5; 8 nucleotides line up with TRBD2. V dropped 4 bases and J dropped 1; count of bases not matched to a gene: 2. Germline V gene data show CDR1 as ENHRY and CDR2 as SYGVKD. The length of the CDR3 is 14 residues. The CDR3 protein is CAISGLAFQETQYF. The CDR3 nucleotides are TGTGCCATCAGTGGACTAGCGTTCCAAGAGACCCAGTACTTC.

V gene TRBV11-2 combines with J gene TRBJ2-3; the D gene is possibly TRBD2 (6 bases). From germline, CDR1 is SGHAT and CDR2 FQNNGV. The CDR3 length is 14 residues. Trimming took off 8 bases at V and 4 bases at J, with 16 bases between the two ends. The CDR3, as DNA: TGTGCCAGCTCCCCCGGGAGTGCCGCAGATACGCAGTATTTT. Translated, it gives CASSPGSAADTQYF.

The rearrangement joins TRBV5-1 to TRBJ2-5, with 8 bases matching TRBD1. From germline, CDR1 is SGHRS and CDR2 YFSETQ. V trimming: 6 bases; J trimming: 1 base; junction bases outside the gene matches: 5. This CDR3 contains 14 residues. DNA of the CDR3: TGCGCCAGCAAGTCGGGACAGGCCCAAGAGACCCAGTACTTC. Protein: CASKSGQAQETQYF.

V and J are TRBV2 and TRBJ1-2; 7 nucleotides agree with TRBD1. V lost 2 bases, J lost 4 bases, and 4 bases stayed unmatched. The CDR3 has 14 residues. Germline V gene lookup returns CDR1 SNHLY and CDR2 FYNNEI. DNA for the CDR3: TGTGCCAGCAGTGAATTAGGGACAGTCTATGGCTACACCTTC. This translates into CASSELGTVYGYTF.

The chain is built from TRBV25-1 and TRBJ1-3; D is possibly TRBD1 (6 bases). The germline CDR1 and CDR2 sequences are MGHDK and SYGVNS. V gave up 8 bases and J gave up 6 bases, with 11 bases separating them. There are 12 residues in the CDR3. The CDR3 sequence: CASAGTQNTIYF. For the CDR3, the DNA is TGTGCCAGCGCCGGGACACAAAACACCATATATTTT.

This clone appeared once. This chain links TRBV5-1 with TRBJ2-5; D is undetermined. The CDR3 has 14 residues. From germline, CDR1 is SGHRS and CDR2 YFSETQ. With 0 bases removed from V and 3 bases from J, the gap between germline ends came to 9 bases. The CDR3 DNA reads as TGCGCCAGCAGCTTGGTTCCAGGAAAAGAGACCCAGTACTTC. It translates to CASSLVPGKETQYF. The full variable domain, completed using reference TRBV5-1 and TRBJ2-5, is KAGVTQTPRYLIKTRGQQVTLSCSPISGHRSVSWYQQTPGQGLQFLFEYFSETQRNKGNFPGRFSGRQFSNSRSEMNVSTLELGDSALYLCASSLVPGKETQYFGPGTRLLVL.

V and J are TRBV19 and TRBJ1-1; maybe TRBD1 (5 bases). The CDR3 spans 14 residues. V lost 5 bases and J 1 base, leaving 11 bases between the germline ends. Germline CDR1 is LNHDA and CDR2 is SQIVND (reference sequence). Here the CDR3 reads CASSFLGGNTEAFF. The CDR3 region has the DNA TGTGCCAGTAGTTTCCTGGGGGGGAACACTGAAGCTTTCTTT.

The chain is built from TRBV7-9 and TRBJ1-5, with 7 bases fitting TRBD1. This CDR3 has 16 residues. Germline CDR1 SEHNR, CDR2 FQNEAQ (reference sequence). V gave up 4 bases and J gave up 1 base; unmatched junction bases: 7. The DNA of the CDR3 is TGTGCCAGCAGCTCGCAAGGGGGCGGAAGCAATCAGCCCCAGCATTTT. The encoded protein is CASSSQGGGSNQPQHF.

The CDR3 nucleotides read TGTGCCAGCAGTGGGCTAACAAGCTCCTACGAGCAGTACTTC. This encodes CASSGLTSSYEQYF. The chain couples TRBV2 to TRBJ2-7; D unresolved. The CDR3 runs 14 residues. Germline V lookup: CDR1 SNHLY, CDR2 FYNNEI. V lost 4 bases to trimming and J lost 0 bases, with 10 bases between them.

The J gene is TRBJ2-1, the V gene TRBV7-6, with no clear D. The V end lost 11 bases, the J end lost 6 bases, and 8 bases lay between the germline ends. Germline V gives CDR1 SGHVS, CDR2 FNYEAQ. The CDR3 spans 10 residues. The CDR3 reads CALNGNEQFF. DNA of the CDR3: TGTGCCCTAAACGGCAATGAGCAGTTCTTC.

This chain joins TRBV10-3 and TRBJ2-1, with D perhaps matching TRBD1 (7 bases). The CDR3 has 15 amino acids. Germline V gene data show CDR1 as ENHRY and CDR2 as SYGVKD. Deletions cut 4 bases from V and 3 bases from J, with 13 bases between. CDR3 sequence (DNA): TGTGCCATCAGTGGAGGAGGGGGCAGCTACAATGAGCAGTTCTTC. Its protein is CAISGGGGSYNEQFF.

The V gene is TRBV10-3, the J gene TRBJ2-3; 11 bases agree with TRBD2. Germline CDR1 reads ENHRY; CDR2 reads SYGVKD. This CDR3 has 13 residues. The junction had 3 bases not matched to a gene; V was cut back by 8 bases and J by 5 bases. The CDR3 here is CAIRLAGQDTQYF. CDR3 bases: TGTGCCATCCGACTAGCGGGACAAGATACGCAGTATTTT.

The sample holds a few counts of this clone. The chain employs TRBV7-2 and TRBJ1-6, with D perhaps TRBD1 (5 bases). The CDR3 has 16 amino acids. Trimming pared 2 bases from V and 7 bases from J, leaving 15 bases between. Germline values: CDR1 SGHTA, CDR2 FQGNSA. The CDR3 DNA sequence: TGTGCCAGCAGCTTAAGGGACGGTGGCACCAATTCACCCCTCCACTTT. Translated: CASSLRDGGTNSPLHF.

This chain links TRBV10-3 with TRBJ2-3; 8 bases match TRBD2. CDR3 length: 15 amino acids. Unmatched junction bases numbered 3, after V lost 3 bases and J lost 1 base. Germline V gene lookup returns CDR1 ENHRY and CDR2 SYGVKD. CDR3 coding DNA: TGTGCCATCAGTGATAAACTAGCGGGCACAGATACGCAGTATTTT. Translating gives CAISDKLAGTDTQYF.